These 16 T cell receptor beta chains share one sample of origin, sequenced in a study of shared clonotypes between healthy human individuals. Assay used: immunoSEQ multiplex PCR; TCRdb lists only in-frame clones, some missing. The data contain 950,000 to 1,100,000 clones, 70% to 80% of them singletons. Input material: memory CD4+ T cells sorted from blood. Subset here: CD45RA-negative fraction. All receptors derive from a man between 18 and 29 years old in good health.

The rearrangement uses TRBV6-6 and TRBJ1-2, with D perhaps matching TRBD1 (6 bases). Germline V CDR1 and CDR2: MNHNY, SVGAGI (reference sequence). V lost 6 bases, J lost 2 bases, and 19 bases lay in between. CDR3 length equals 16 residues. The CDR3 DNA follows: TGTGCCAGCAGAGGGGGATCGGGGGCGTCGAACTATGGCTACACCTTC. Amino acids: CASRGGSGASNYGYTF.

This clone was seen only a few times. This sequence joins TRBV5-8 and TRBJ2-1; TRBD2 aligns across 14 bases. Losses at the gene ends were 4 bases for V and 9 bases for J; bases not matched to a gene: 9. CDR1 is SGHTS, CDR2 YDEGEE, per germline. The CDR3 is 16 amino acids. The CDR3 DNA reads TGTGCCAGCAGCCGCGGGACTAGCGGGAGATTTGTTGAGCAGTTCTTC. Its translation is CASSRGTSGRFVEQFF.

In this sample, this clone turned up once. Other DNA sequences in this sample translate to the same CDR3. The CDR3: CASSLGAGGPYEQYF. In DNA, the CDR3 is TGCGCCAGCAGCTTGGGGGCAGGGGGACCTTACGAGCAGTACTTC. V gene TRBV5-1 combines with J gene TRBJ2-7; 7 bases match TRBD1. CDR3 length: 15 amino acids. The J segment lost 4 bases and the V segment lost 0 bases, leaving 7 bases of the junction unmatched. Germline V CDR1 and CDR2: SGHRS, YFSETQ.

The chain joins TRBV11-2 to TRBJ2-7, with 8 bases identical to TRBD1. V dropped 5 bases and J dropped 3; count of bases not matched to a gene: 9. Germline lookup yields CDR1 SGHAT and CDR2 FQNNGV. The CDR3 sequence is 15 residues long. CDR3 coding DNA: TGTGCCAGCAGCGACCGACAGGGGCCGGACTACGAGCAGTACTTC. Its translation is CASSDRQGPDYEQYF. Together with reference TRBV11-2 and TRBJ2-7, the CDR3 gives the full variable domain: EAGVAQSPRYKIIEKRQSVAFWCNPISGHATLYWYQQILGQGPKLLIQFQNNGVVDDSQLPKDRFSAERLKGVDSTLKIQPAKLEDSAVYLCASSDRQGPDYEQYFGPGTRLTVT.

This rearrangement joins TRBV19 to TRBJ1-1, with unresolved D. CDR1 LNHDA and CDR2 SQIVND come from the germline V gene (reference sequence). V gave up 3 bases and J gave up 8 bases, with 10 bases separating them. The CDR3 covers 12 residues. The CDR3 DNA is TGTGCCAGTAGTATGCGAGGCAGGGAAGCTTTCTTT. Amino acids: CASSMRGREAFF.

The rearrangement joins TRBV6-6 to TRBJ1-6; D gene ambiguous. V lost 9 bases and J 0 bases, leaving 6 bases between the germline ends. This CDR3 region has 13 residues. Germline loops: CDR1 MNHNY, CDR2 SVGAGI (reference sequence). The CDR3 DNA follows: TGTGCCAGTAGAAGCTCCTATAATTCACCCCTCCACTTT. Its translation is CASRSSYNSPLHF.

This chain uses TRBV13 with TRBJ1-3, with D tentatively TRBD1 (6 bases). Trimming removed 4 bases from V and 0 bases from J, with 22 bases in between. The CDR3 has 19 amino acids. Germline CDR1 and CDR2: PRHDT and FYEKMQ (reference sequence). The CDR3, as DNA: TGTGCCAGCAGCTCACCATGGACAGAACAAACCCTCTCTGGAAACACCATATATTTT. Amino acids: CASSSPWTEQTLSGNTIYF.

V gene TRBV6-5 combines with J gene TRBJ2-3; 12 positions match TRBD2. The CDR3 consists of 16 residues. V trimming: 0 bases; J trimming: 9 bases; junction bases outside the gene matches: 7. Germline values: CDR1 MNHEY, CDR2 SVGAGI. This CDR3 is CASSYSAPLAGGTQYF. In DNA, the CDR3 is TGTGCCAGCAGTTACTCGGCCCCACTAGCGGGGGGAACGCAGTATTTT.

This chain links TRBV10-2 with TRBJ1-5, with 7 bases matching TRBD1. CDR1 is WSHSY and CDR2 is SAAADI in the germline V gene. CDR3 length equals 17 residues. Trimming took 2 bases from V and 2 from J; bases not matched to a gene: 9. The CDR3 spells CASSEGTVLAGNQPQHF. The CDR3 bases are TGCGCCAGCAGTGAGGGGACAGTCCTTGCTGGCAATCAGCCCCAGCATTTT.

J is TRBJ1-2 and V is TRBV7-9; TRBD1 might be the D (6 bases). Between the trimmed V and J ends, which lost 0 bases and 3 bases, there was a span of 14 bases. The germline V gene encodes CDR1 SEHNR and CDR2 FQNEAQ (reference sequence). CDR3 length: 16 amino acids. The CDR3 sequence: CASSLALGRGDYGYTF. The CDR3 DNA sequence: TGTGCCAGCAGCTTAGCGCTAGGCAGGGGCGACTATGGCTACACCTTC.

The CDR3 loop is CASRTSGNTGELFF. Written as DNA, the CDR3 is TGTGCCAGCAGGACTAGCGGAAACACCGGGGAGCTGTTTTTT. The chain carries TRBV6-4 and TRBJ2-2, with 9 bases lining up with TRBD2. Germline lookup yields CDR1 MRHNA and CDR2 SNTAGT. V was clipped by 6 bases and J by 2 bases; unmatched bases: 1. The CDR3 is 14 amino acids.

This clone was found a few times. V gene TRBV6-6 combines with J gene TRBJ1-5; D is possibly TRBD1 (5 bases). Deletions cut 5 bases from V and 4 bases from J, with 9 bases between. Germline CDR1 MNHNY, CDR2 SVGAGI (reference sequence). The CDR3 contains 13 residues. The chain's CDR3 is CASSDSQNQPQHF. The CDR3 region has the DNA TGTGCCAGCAGTGACAGCCAAAATCAGCCCCAGCATTTT.

The chain links TRBV5-1 to TRBJ1-6, with 10 bases identical to TRBD1. V gave up 4 bases and J gave up 9 bases; unmatched junction bases: 4. This CDR3 has 14 residues. Per germline, CDR1 SGHRS and CDR2 YFSETQ. The CDR3 reads CASSAGTGVSPLHF. CDR3 coding DNA: TGCGCCAGCAGCGCCGGGACAGGGGTTTCACCCCTCCACTTT.

This clone was seen only once. As DNA, the CDR3 is TGTGCCAGCAGCTTAGATGGCGGGAAGAACTCCTACGAGCAGTACTTC. This translates into CASSLDGGKNSYEQYF. V gene TRBV7-8 combines with J gene TRBJ2-7, with TRBD2 as a possible D gene (6 bases). CDR1 and CDR2 (germline): SGHVS, FQNEAQ. V was pared by 1 base and J by 0 bases, with 13 bases between. There are 16 residues in the CDR3.

The chain is built from TRBV27 and TRBJ2-7, with 9 bases matching TRBD1. This CDR3 is 12 amino acids long. The germline V gene encodes CDR1 MNHEY and CDR2 SMNVEV (reference sequence). The DNA for the CDR3 is TGTGTCACCCGGGACAGGGTCGGCGAGCAGTACTTC. It specifies CVTRDRVGEQYF.

This clone was seen ten or more times. Other DNA sequences in this sample translate to the same CDR3. This chain connects TRBV7-9 to TRBJ1-2; D is uncertain. V shed 1 base and J shed 2 bases, with 11 bases lying between them. Germline CDR1 SEHNR, CDR2 FQNEAQ (reference sequence). The CDR3 has 15 residues. The CDR3 DNA is TGTGCCAGCAGCTTAGGGGGTGCGGCAAACTATGGCTACACCTTC. Protein sequence: CASSLGGAANYGYTF.